This entry features one TCR beta chain sequence. The data belong to a study of T cells expressing NK-cell markers. TCRdb re-called the 5' RACE reads; every CDR3 protein appears as one record, without DNA. The sample table sets out about 260,000 distinct CDR3 sequences. The CDR3 runs to 16 residues. The germline V gene has CDR1 SGHRS and CDR2 YFSETQ. The sequence came from a woman between 18 and 69 years old in good health. The V call is TRBV5-1, the J call TRBJ2-6. The sequenced material came from blood T cells: a sorted CD56 or NKG2C T cell subset, CD4+ or CD8+ T cells, or bulk PBMC T cells (not recorded which). CDR3: CASSSHRGSGANVLTF.